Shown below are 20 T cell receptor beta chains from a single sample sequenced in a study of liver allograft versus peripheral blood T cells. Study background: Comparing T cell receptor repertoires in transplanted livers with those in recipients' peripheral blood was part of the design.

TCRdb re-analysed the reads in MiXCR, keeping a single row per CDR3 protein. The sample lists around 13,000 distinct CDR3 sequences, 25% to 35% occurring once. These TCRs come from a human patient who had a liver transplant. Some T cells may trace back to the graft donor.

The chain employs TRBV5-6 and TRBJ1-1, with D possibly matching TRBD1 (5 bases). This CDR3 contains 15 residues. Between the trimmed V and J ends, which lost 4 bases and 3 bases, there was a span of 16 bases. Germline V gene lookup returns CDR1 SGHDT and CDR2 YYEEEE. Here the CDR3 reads CASSPSQGGHTEAFF. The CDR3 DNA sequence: TGTGCCAGCAGCCCCTCGCAGGGAGGGCACACTGAAGCTTTCTTT.

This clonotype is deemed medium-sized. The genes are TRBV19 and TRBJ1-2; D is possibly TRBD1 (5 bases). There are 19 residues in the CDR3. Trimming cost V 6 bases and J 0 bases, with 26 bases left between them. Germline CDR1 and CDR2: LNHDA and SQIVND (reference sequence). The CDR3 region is CASSHRGGQFPPTNYGYTF. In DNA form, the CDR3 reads TGTGCCAGTAGCCACCGCGGGGGTCAGTTTCCTCCCACTAACTATGGCTACACCTTC. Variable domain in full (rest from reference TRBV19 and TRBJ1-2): DGGITQSPKYLFRKEGQNVTLSCEQNLNHDAMYWYRQDPGQGLRLIYYSQIVNDFQKGDIAEGYSVSREKKESFPLTVTSAQKNPTAFYLCASSHRGGQFPPTNYGYTFGSGTRLTVV.

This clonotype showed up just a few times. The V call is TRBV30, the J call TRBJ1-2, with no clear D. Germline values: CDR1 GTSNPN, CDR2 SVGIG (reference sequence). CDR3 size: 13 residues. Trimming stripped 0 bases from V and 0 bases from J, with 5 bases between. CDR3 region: CAWSVTANYGYTF. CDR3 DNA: TGTGCCTGGAGTGTCACTGCTAACTATGGCTACACCTTC.

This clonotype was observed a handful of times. The CDR3 coding sequence is TGTGCCAGCAGTAAACTAGCGGGAGGGCACTACGAGCAGTACTTC. Translating gives CASSKLAGGHYEQYF. This sequence joins TRBV6-5 and TRBJ2-7; 13 bases match TRBD2. Looked up from germline, CDR1 is MNHEY and CDR2 is SVGAGI. The CDR3 spans 15 residues. Unmatched junction bases numbered 4, after V lost 5 bases and J lost 3 bases.

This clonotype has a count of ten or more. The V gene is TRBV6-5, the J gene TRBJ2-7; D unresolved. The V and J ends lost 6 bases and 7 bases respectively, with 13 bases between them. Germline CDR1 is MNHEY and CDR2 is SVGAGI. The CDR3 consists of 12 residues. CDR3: CASSTNTNEQYF. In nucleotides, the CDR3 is TGTGCCAGCAGCACGAACACAAATGAGCAGTACTTC.

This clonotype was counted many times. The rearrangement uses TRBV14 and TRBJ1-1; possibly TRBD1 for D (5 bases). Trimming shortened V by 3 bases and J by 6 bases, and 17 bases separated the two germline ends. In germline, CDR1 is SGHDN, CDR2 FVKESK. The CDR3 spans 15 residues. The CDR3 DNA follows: TGTGCCAGCAGCCATCCTCTCGGGGGACGATCTGAAGCTTTCTTT. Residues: CASSHPLGGRSEAFF.

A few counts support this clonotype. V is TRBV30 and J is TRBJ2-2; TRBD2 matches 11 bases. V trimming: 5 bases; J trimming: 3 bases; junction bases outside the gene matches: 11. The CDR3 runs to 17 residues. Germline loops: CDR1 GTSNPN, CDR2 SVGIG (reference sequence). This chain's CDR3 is CAWPRVAGGPDTGELFF. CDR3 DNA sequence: TGTGCCTGGCCAAGGGTAGCGGGAGGGCCCGACACCGGGGAGCTGTTTTTT.

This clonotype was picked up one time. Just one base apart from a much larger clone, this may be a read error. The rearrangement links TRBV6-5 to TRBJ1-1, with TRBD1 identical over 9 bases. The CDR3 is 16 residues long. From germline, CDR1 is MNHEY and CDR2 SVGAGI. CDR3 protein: CANSYGTGTPRTEAFF. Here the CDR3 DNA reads TGTGCCAACAGTTACGGGACAGGGACCCCCCGGACTGAAGCTTTCTTT.

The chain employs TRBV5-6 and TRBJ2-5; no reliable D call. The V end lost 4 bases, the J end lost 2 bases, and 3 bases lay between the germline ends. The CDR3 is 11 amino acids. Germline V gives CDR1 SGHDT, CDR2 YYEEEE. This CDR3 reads CASSDQETQYF. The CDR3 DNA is TGTGCCAGCAGCGATCAAGAGACCCAGTACTTC.

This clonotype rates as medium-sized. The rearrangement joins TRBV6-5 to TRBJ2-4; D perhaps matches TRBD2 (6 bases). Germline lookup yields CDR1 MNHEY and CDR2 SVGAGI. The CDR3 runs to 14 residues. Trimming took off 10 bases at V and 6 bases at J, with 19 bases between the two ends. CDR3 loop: CATEGGRGGNIQYF. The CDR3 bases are TGTGCCACGGAGGGTGGCCGGGGCGGAAACATTCAGTACTTC.

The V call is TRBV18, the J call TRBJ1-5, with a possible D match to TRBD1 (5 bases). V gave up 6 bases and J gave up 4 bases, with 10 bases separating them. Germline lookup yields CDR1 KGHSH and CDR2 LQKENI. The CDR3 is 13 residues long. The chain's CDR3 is CASSWGRNQPQHF. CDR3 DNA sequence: TGTGCCAGCTCCTGGGGGAGGAATCAGCCCCAGCATTTT.

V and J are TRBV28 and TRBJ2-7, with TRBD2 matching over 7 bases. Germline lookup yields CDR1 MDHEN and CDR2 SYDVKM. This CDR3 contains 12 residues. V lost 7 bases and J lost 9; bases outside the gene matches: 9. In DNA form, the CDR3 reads TGTGCCAGCACCTCAGGACTAGTCGCGCAGTACTTC. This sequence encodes CASTSGLVAQYF.

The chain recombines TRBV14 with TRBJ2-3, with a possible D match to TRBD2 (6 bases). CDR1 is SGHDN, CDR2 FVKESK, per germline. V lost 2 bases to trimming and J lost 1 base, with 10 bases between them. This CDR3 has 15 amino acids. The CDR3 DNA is TGTGCCAGCAGCCAACAGGGACTGCGCACAGATACGCAGTATTTT. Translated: CASSQQGLRTDTQYF.

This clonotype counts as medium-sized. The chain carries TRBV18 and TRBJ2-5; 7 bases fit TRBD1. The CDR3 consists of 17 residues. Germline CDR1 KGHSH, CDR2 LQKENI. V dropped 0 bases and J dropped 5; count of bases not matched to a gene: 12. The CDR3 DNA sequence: TGTGCCAGCTCACCACCGAAGGCAGGGGGTAACGGGGAGACCCAGTACTTC. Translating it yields CASSPPKAGGNGETQYF. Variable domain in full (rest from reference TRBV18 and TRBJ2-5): NAGVMQNPRHLVRRRGQEARLRCSPMKGHSHVYWYRQLPEEGLKFMVYLQKENIIDESGMPKERFSAEFPKEGPSILRIQQVVRGDSAAYFCASSPPKAGGNGETQYFGPGTRLLVL.

CDR3 region: CASSSGGRWEQYF. Here the CDR3 DNA reads TGTGCCAGTAGTAGCGGGGGTCGCTGGGAGCAGTACTTC. This chain connects TRBV19 to TRBJ2-7; 7 positions agree with TRBD2. The CDR3 runs 13 residues. Germline CDR1 and CDR2: LNHDA and SQIVND (reference sequence). Trimming at V came to 4 bases and at J to 7 bases, leaving 7 bases not matched to a gene.

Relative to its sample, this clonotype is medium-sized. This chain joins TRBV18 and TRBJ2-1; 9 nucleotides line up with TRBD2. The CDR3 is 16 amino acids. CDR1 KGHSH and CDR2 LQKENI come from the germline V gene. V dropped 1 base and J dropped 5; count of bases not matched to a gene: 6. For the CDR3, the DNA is TGTGCCAGCTCACCACTGCGGGAGGGCCGCCACAATGAGCAGTTCTTC. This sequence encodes CASSPLREGRHNEQFF.

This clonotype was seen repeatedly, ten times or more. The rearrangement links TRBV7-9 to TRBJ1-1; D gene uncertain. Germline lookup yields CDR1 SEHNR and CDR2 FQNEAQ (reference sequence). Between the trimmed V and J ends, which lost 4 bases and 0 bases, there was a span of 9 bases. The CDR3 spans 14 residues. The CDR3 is CASSSPPLNTEAFF. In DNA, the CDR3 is TGTGCCAGCAGCTCACCCCCGTTGAACACTGAAGCTTTCTTT.

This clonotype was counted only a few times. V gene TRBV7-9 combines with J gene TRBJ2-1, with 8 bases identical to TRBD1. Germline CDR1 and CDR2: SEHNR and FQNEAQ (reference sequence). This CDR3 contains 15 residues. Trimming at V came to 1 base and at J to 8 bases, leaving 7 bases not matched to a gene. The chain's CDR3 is CASSLGTGYGHEQFF. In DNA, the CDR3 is TGTGCCAGCAGCTTAGGGACAGGGTATGGCCATGAGCAGTTCTTC.

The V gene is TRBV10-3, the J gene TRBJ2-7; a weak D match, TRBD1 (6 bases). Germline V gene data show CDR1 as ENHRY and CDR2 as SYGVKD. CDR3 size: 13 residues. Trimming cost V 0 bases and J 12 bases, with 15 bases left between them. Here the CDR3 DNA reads TGTGCCATCAGTGAGTCGGAAGACAGGTCGAGGTACTTC. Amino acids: CAISESEDRSRYF.

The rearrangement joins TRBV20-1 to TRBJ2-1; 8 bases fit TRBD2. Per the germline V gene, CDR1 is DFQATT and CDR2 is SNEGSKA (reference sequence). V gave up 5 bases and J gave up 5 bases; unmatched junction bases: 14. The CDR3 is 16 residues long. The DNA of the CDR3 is TGCAGTGCTGGGGGGGCCTTAGCGGGGTTTAACAATGAGCAGTTCTTC. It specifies CSAGGALAGFNNEQFF.